This is a list of T cell receptor beta chains from one sample in a study of post-analysis software for immune sequencing data. TCRdb itself ran the PCR reads through MiXCR, one entry per CDR3 protein. The sample lists about 430,000 distinct CDR3 sequences, 30% to 40% occurring once. The source material was blood. These receptors all come from a girl aged 2-10 years with multiple sclerosis. CDR3s include the opening cysteine and the closing phenylalanine or tryptophan. The D gene is left open where the match is weak. Expanded clones get a size class; other rows say once, few or many, or leave the size out.

v_call,d_call,clone_size,j_call,cdr3_nt,cdr3_aa
TRBV2,.,few,TRBJ2-1,TGTGCCAGCATCCAAGGCCGGGACACGAGTGAGCAGTTCTTC,CASIQGRDTSEQFF
TRBV20-1,.,.,TRBJ2-1,TGCAGTGCCCCTTCCTCGGCTTATGAGCAGTTCTTC,CSAPSSAYEQFF
TRBV5-1,.,.,TRBJ1-2,TGCGCCAGCAGGCCACAGGGAGGGGGGCTCGGCTATGGCTACACCTTC,CASRPQGGGLGYGYTF
TRBV24-1,.,.,TRBJ2-7,TGTGCCACTGAAGGAAGTAGTGGCTACGAGCAGTACTTC,CATEGSSGYEQYF
TRBV7-2,TRBD2,.,TRBJ2-3,TGTGCCAGCAGGAGGACTAGCGGTACAGATACGCAGTATTTT,CASRRTSGTDTQYF
TRBV13,TRBD1,once,TRBJ1-1,TGTGCCAGCAGCTCCAGGACAGGGGGCTCTGAAGCTTTCTTT,CASSSRTGGSEAFF
TRBV20-1,.,.,TRBJ2-7,TGCAGTGCAGGGGTCGAGCAGTACTTC,CSAGVEQYF
TRBV24-1,TRBD1,.,TRBJ2-1,TGTGCCACCAGTGGTTCCGGGACAGGGGTTCTTTACAATGAGCAGTTCTTC,CATSGSGTGVLYNEQFF
TRBV3-1,TRBD2,few,TRBJ2-7,TGTGCCAGCAGCCAAGGAGCGGGAAGCTACGAGCAGTACTTC,CASSQGAGSYEQYF
TRBV9,TRBD2,many,TRBJ2-5,TGTGCCAGCAGCAACCGGGGACTAGCGGGCGGGGAGACCCAGTACTTC,CASSNRGLAGGETQYF
TRBV12-5,.,.,TRBJ2-7,TGTGCTAGTGATTTGTTGGAAAGCGTTGTAGGCTACGAGCAGTACTTC,CASDLLESVVGYEQYF
TRBV12-3/TRBV12-4,TRBD2,.,TRBJ2-3,TGTGCCAGCAGTCGTTCGCAGTCTGGGACTAGCGGACCAGATACGCAGTATTTT,CASSRSQSGTSGPDTQYF
TRBV20-1,.,.,TRBJ2-5,TGCAGTGCTCCCGACAGTAAAGAGACCCAGTACTTC,CSAPDSKETQYF
TRBV28,.,.,TRBJ2-4,TGTGCCAGCAGGGTTAGATACTTGGGTAAACTCATTCAGTACTTC,CASRVRYLGKLIQYF
TRBV12-3/TRBV12-4,TRBD1,.,TRBJ2-1,TGTGCCAGCAGGGCCGGGACAGGGAGGTCCTACAATGAGCAGTTCTTC,CASRAGTGRSYNEQFF
TRBV7-2,TRBD2,.,TRBJ2-7,TGTGCCAGCAGCTTCGCGTTAGCGGGAGTCTACGAGCAGTACTTC,CASSFALAGVYEQYF